This section outlines one T cell receptor (beta chain) sequence together with its context. Its antigen remains undetermined. Base qualities are not recorded, but no much larger clone differs from it by a single base. This sample is drawn from a study of OX40 agonist ivuxolimab in advanced cancers. About the investigation overall: Ivuxolimab, which targeted the costimulatory receptor OX40 (CD134), was an agonistic, fully human IgG2 monoclonal antibody. Intravenous ivuxolimab was administered to patients every 2 weeks at six dose levels: 0.01, 0.1, 0.3, 1.5, 3 and 10 mg/kg. Among the roughly 52 dose-escalation patients, around 19 had hepatocellular carcinoma, about 15 melanoma, 9 renal cell carcinoma and 9 head and neck cancer. The dose-escalation cohort was about 83% male with a mean age of approximately 60 years, ranging from 23 to 79. Patients were allowed to have had prior anti-PD-1, anti-PD-L1 or anti-CTLA-4 therapy, and roughly 40% of the dose-escalation patients had been treated with checkpoint inhibitors. Three dose-escalation patients achieved partial responses, one with hepatocellular carcinoma and two with cutaneous melanoma. The point of sequencing TCRbeta in the periphery was to test whether ivuxolimab changed TCR sequence diversity and drove clonal T-cell expansion. The monotherapy dose-escalation portion (N of about 49 patients) of the phase I ivuxolimab trial is reported in the paper. The paper as a whole reports these results and caveats: At doses of 0.1 to 3.0 mg/kg, clonal expansion of both CD4+ and CD8+ blood T cells was observed from baseline to week 6. After ivuxolimab, expanded clones were on average more numerous among CD8+ T cells than among CD4+ T cells. In partial responders in the 0.1-3.0 mg/kg groups, normalized peripheral clonal expansion was found to be among the lowest, especially among CD8+ T cells. The antigen specificity of the peripheral T cells that underwent clonal expansion was not determined. Low levels of normalized T-cell clonal expansion were also seen in some nonresponding patients.

The trial excluded patients who had a history of autoimmune disease or who were on systemic immunosuppression. Peripheral blood for TCR sequencing was drawn from every dose cohort at baseline, at cycle 4 day 1 and at cycle 7 day 1. Samples came from an open-label, multicenter, first-in-human phase I dose-escalation trial of ivuxolimab. The trial enrolled adults with locally advanced or metastatic head and neck squamous cell, hepatocellular, melanoma or renal cell carcinoma. Before TCR sequencing, CD4+ T cells and CD8+ T cells from peripheral blood were sorted into separate populations. To sequence the TCRbeta CDR3 region, genomic DNA was isolated from the sorted cells. The immunoSEQ Assay was used to sequence the TCRbeta CDR3 regions. This is the immuneACCESS table as TCRdb keeps it, with only in-frame sequences that have V and J called. A part of the clones is gone; compared with another copy, unresolved V genes explain less than half, and the rest is unexplained. The sample table shows fewer than 100,000 clones, and about 86% are seen once. In total, the top ten clones hold approximately 2% of the sample.

V is cut back by 5 bases and J by 2 bases, with 6 bases in the junction unmatched. CDR1 and CDR2 are read off the germline V gene as SGHTA and FQGTGA. From the cysteine through the phenylalanine, the CDR3 covers 15 amino acids. The only DNA kept is the CDR3, 45 bases in frame from the first base. The sequencing here drew on CD4+ or CD8+ T cells sorted from blood, taken in a trial of the OX40 agonist ivuxolimab. This sequence originates from an adult with an advanced solid tumor such as melanoma, head and neck, liver or kidney cancer. The chain was built from TRBV7-3 and TRBJ2-7, and TRBD2 matches 10 of the central bases. The CDR3 corresponds to CASSQAGGLPYEQYF. The nucleotide sequence reads TGTGCCAGCAGCCAAGCGGGGGGGCTTCCCTACGAGCAGTACTTC. Reference TRBV7-3 and TRBJ2-7 genes cover what lies past the CDR3, so the full variable domain is GAGVSQTPSNKVTEKGKYVELRCDPISGHTALYWYRQSLGQGPEFLIYFQGTGAADDSGLPNDRFFAVRPEGSVSTLKIQRTERGDSAVYLCASSQAGGLPYEQYFGPGTRLTVT.